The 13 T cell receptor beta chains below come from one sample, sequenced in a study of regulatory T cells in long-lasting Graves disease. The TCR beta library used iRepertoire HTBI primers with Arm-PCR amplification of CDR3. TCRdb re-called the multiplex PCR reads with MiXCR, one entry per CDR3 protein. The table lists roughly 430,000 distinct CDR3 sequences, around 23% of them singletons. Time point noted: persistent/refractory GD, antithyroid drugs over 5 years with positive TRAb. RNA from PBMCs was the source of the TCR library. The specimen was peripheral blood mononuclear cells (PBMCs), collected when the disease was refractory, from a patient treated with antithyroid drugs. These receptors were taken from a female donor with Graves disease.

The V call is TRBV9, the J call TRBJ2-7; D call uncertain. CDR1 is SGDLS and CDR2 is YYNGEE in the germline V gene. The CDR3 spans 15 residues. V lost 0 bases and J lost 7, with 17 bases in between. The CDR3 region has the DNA TGTGCCAGCAGCGTAGACGGCAGGACCTTAGGGGAGCAGTACTTC. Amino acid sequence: CASSVDGRTLGEQYF.

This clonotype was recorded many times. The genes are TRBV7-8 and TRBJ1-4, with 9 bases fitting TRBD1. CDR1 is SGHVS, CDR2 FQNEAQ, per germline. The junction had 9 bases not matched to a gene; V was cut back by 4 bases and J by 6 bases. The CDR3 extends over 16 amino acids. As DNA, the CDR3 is TGTGCCAGCAGCTGGATCGGACAGGGGCTCGATGAAAAACTGTTTTTT. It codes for CASSWIGQGLDEKLFF. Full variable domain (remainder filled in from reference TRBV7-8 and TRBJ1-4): GAGVSQSPRYKVAKRGQDVALRCDPISGHVSLFWYQQALGQGPEFLTYFQNEAQLDKSGLPSDRFFAERPEGSVSTLKIQRTQQEDSAVYLCASSWIGQGLDEKLFFGSGTQLSVL.

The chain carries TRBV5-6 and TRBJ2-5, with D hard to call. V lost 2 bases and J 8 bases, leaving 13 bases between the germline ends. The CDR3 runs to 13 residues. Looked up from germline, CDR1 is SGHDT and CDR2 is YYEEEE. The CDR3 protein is CASSFAGSGTQYF. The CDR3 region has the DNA TGTGCCAGCAGCTTTGCCGGATCCGGTACCCAGTACTTC.

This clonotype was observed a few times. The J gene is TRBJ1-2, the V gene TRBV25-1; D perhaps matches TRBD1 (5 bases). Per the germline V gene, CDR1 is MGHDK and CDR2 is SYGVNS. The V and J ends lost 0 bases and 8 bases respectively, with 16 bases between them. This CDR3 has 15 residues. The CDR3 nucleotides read TGTGCCAGCAGTGAATACGGACGGGGGGTCGGAGGCTACACCTTC. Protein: CASSEYGRGVGGYTF.

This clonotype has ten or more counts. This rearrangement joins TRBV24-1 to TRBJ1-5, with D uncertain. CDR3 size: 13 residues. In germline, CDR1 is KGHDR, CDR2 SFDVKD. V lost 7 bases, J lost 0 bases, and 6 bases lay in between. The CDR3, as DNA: TGTGCCACCAGCCGATTTAGCAATCAGCCCCAGCATTTT. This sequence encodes CATSRFSNQPQHF.

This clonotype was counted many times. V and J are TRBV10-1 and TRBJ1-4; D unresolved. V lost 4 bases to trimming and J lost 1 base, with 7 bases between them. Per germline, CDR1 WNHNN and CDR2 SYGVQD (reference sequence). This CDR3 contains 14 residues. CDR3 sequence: CASSAGLTNEKLFF. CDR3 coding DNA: TGCGCCAGCAGTGCCGGGTTAACTAATGAAAAACTGTTTTTT.

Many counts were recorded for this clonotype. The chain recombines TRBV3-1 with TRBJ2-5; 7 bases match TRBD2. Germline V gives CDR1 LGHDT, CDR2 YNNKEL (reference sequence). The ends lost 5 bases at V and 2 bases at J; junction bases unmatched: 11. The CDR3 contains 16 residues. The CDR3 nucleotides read TGTGCCAGCAGCAAGGGAGCGGGGCCGCAACAAGAGACCCAGTACTTC. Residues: CASSKGAGPQQETQYF.

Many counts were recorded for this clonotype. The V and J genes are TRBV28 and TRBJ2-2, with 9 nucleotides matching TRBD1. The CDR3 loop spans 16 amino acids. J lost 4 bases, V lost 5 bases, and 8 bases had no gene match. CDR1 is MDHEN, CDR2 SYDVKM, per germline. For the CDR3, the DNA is TGTGCCAGCAGTACACCGGGACAGGGTGTCACCGGGGAGCTGTTTTTT. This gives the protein CASSTPGQGVTGELFF. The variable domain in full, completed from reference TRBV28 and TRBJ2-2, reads DVKVTQSSRYLVKRTGEKVFLECVQDMDHENMFWYRQDPGLGLRLIYFSYDVKMKEKGDIPEGYSVSREKKERFSLILESASTNQTSMYLCASSTPGQGVTGELFFGEGSRLTVL.

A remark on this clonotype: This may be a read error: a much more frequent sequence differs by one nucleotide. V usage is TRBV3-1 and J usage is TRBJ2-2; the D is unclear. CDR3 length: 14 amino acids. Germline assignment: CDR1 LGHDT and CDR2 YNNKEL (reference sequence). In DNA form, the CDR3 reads TGTGCCCGCAGCCAAGAGGTCTCACTCGGGGAGCTGTTTTTT. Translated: CARSQEVSLGELFF.

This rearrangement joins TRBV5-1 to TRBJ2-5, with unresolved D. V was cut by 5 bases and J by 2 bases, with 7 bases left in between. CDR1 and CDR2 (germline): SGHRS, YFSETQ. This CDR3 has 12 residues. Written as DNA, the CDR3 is TGCGCCAGCAGGGCGAGACAAGAGACCCAGTACTTC. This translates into CASRARQETQYF.

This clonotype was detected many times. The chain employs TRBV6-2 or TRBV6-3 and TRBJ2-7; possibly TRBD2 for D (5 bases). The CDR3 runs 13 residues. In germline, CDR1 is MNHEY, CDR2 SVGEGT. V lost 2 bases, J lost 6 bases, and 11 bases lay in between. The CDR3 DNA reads TGTGCCAGCAGTTACAGGTCCGGGGTCGAGCAGTACTTC. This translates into CASSYRSGVEQYF.

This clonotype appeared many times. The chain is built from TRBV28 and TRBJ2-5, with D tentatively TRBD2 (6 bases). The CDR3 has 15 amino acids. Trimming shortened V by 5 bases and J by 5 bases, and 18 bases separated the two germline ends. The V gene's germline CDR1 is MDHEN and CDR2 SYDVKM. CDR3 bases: TGTGCCAGCAGTCCGCCACGGACTATCCAGGAGACCCAGTACTTC. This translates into CASSPPRTIQETQYF.

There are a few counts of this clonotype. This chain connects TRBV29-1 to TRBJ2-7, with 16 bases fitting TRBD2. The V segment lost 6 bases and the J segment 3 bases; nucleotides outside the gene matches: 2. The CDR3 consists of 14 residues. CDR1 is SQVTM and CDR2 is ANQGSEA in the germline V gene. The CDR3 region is CSVGLAGGNYEQYF. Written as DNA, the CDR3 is TGCAGCGTGGGACTAGCGGGAGGGAACTACGAGCAGTACTTC.